These 19 T cell receptor beta chains share one sample of origin, sequenced in a study of T cell responses to AZD1222 COVID-19 vaccine. Using immunoSEQ multiplex PCR, the repertoire was profiled, and TCRdb retains in-frame clones only, with some absent. This table holds 150,000 to 200,000 clones, almost 90% found once. This sample comprised peripheral blood, obtained 28 days after the second AZD1222 dose. The receptors shown here come from an adult who received the AZD1222 COVID-19 vaccine.

Details on this clone: Germline and junction disagree at one end, which may indicate a read error. The J gene is TRBJ1-5, the V gene TRBV3-1 (or the pseudogene TRBV3-2), with D unclear. CDR3 length equals 17 residues. Germline values: CDR1 LGHDT, CDR2 YNNKEL (reference sequence). The CDR3 bases are TGTGCCAGCAGCAAAGAACTTGACACCTATAGCAATCAGCCCCAGCATTTT. It encodes CASSKELDTYSNQPQHF.

This chain uses TRBV15 with TRBJ2-3; D is unclear. Germline CDR1 is LNHNV and CDR2 is YYDKDF (reference sequence). This CDR3 spans 14 amino acids. Trimming removed 5 bases from V and 6 bases from J, with 15 bases in between. Here the CDR3 reads CATSGPGTRDTQYF. DNA of the CDR3: TGTGCCACCAGCGGACCAGGCACGCGGGATACGCAGTATTTT.

V and J are TRBV7-7 and TRBJ2-7; unclear D gene. This CDR3 comprises 16 residues. Germline-derived CDR1 and CDR2 are SSHAT and FNYEAQ (reference sequence). Between the trimmed V and J ends, which lost 1 base and 1 base, there was a span of 14 bases. The CDR3 is CASSLDLGNDSYEQYF. DNA for the CDR3: TGTGCCAGCAGCTTAGACCTGGGAAACGATTCCTACGAGCAGTACTTC.

The sample holds one count of this clone. The rearrangement uses TRBV6-2 or TRBV6-3 and TRBJ1-4, with a tentative D call TRBD1 (5 bases). V lost 0 bases and J 7 bases, leaving 12 bases between the germline ends. CDR1 and CDR2 from the germline V gene are MNHEY and SVGEGT. The CDR3 is 15 amino acids. The CDR3 loop is CASSYSGYDSEKLFF. CDR3 DNA: TGTGCCAGCAGTTACTCGGGCTACGACAGTGAAAAACTGTTTTTT.

J is TRBJ1-5 and V is TRBV15; D remains ambiguous. Germline lookup yields CDR1 LNHNV and CDR2 YYDKDF (reference sequence). The CDR3 loop spans 13 amino acids. Trimming cost V 4 bases and J 2 bases, with 6 bases left between them. The CDR3 reads CATSKVRNQPQHF. CDR3 coding DNA: TGTGCCACCAGCAAAGTCCGCAATCAGCCCCAGCATTTT.

This chain joins TRBV3-1 (or the pseudogene TRBV3-2) and TRBJ1-3; perhaps TRBD1 as D (5 bases). The CDR3 is 14 residues long. Deletions cut 6 bases from V and 4 bases from J, with 13 bases between. Germline V gene sequence: CDR1 LGHDT, CDR2 YNNKEL (reference sequence). Written as DNA, the CDR3 is TGTGCCAGCAGACGTACAGGCTTCGGAAACACCATATATTTT. Protein sequence: CASRRTGFGNTIYF.

This chain uses TRBV14 with TRBJ2-3; possibly TRBD1 for D (6 bases). Germline V CDR1 and CDR2: SGHDN, FVKESK. Trimming took off 0 bases at V and 2 bases at J, with 15 bases between the two ends. CDR3 length equals 17 residues. CDR3 bases: TGTGCCAGCAGCCAAGAACTGACAGGACAGAACACAGATACGCAGTATTTT. This encodes CASSQELTGQNTDTQYF.

The gene calls are TRBV18 and TRBJ2-2, with 7 bases aligning to TRBD2. The V gene end was trimmed by 3 bases and the J gene end by 7 bases; junction bases not matched to a gene: 14. Germline V gene sequence: CDR1 KGHSH, CDR2 LQKENI. This CDR3 is built from 17 residues. The CDR3 is CASSPELARGLNGELFF. CDR3 nucleotides: TGTGCCAGCTCACCGGAACTAGCGAGGGGACTAAACGGGGAGCTGTTTTTT.

In its sample, this clone was seen a few times. The chain employs TRBV3-1 (or the pseudogene TRBV3-2) and TRBJ2-7; a weak D match, TRBD1 (8 bases). The V gene's germline CDR1 is LGHDT and CDR2 YNNKEL (reference sequence). The CDR3 runs 14 residues. V was trimmed by 3 bases and J by 6 bases, leaving 15 bases between them. CDR3 DNA: TGTGCCAGCAGCCACGGGGGGACAGGCCTCGAGCAGTACTTC. Protein: CASSHGGTGLEQYF.

The V gene is TRBV6-5, the J gene TRBJ2-3, with 11 positions matching TRBD1. Unmatched junction bases numbered 2, after V lost 6 bases and J lost 3 bases. Germline lookup yields CDR1 MNHEY and CDR2 SVGAGI. This CDR3 comprises 14 residues. The CDR3 here is CASSRDRGTDTQYF. Here the CDR3 DNA reads TGTGCCAGCAGCAGGGACAGGGGGACAGATACGCAGTATTTT.

This clone was seen a single time. The V gene is TRBV7-9, the J gene TRBJ2-4; tentatively, D is TRBD2 (5 bases). CDR1 SEHNR and CDR2 FQNEAQ come from the germline V gene (reference sequence). V lost 1 base to trimming and J lost 0 bases, with 19 bases between them. The CDR3 has 19 amino acids. This CDR3 is CASSLVSGSGLLAKNIQYF. CDR3 bases: TGTGCCAGCAGCTTAGTAAGCGGCTCGGGGTTACTAGCCAAAAACATTCAGTACTTC.

The rearrangement links TRBV19 to TRBJ1-1, with TRBD1 matching over 12 bases. CDR3 length: 13 amino acids. V shed 6 bases, J shed 14 bases, and the junction held 10 bases outside the gene matches. Germline CDR1 and CDR2: LNHDA and SQIVND (reference sequence). The CDR3 spells CASRRGTGGAVFF. The DNA of the CDR3 is TGTGCCAGTAGAAGAGGGACAGGGGGCGCGGTCTTCTTT.

The chain employs TRBV4-3 and TRBJ2-2; the D gene is possibly TRBD2 (6 bases). There are 16 residues in the CDR3. V was cut by 0 bases and J by 5 bases, with 13 bases left in between. Germline CDR1 LGHNA, CDR2 YSLEER. CDR3 in DNA: TGCGCCAGCAGCCAAGATCGGGGGTTCTCGACCGGGGAGCTGTTTTTT. This sequence encodes CASSQDRGFSTGELFF.

Note on this clone: The sample carries other DNA sequences with the same CDR3. The chain links TRBV9 to TRBJ1-3, with TRBD1 as a possible D gene (5 bases). Trimming cost V 4 bases and J 4 bases, with 12 bases left between them. The CDR3 has 14 amino acids. CDR1 is SGDLS, CDR2 YYNGEE, per germline. The DNA of the CDR3 is TGTGCCAGCAGCCCTGGGACGGGGGGAAACACCATATATTTT. Translated: CASSPGTGGNTIYF.

The chain combines TRBV7-2 with TRBJ2-1, with 9 positions matching TRBD2. V lost 2 bases and J lost 9; bases outside the gene matches: 8. Per germline, CDR1 SGHTA and CDR2 FQGNSA. The CDR3 has 15 residues. CDR3 DNA: TGTGCCAGCAGCTTATCTGCGGGGGGGGTCGGTGAGCAGTTCTTC. This gives the protein CASSLSAGGVGEQFF. Supplemented by reference TRBV7-2 and TRBJ2-1, the full variable domain reads GAGVSQSPSNKVTEKGKDVELRCDPISGHTALYWYRQSLGQGLEFLIYFQGNSAPDKSGLPSDRFSAERTGGSVSTLTIQRTQQEDSAVYLCASSLSAGGVGEQFFGPGTRLTVL.

This rearrangement joins TRBV5-8 to TRBJ1-2; D remains ambiguous. Germline-derived CDR1 and CDR2 are SGHTS and YDEGEE. This CDR3 region has 13 residues. With 0 bases removed from V and 4 bases from J, the gap between germline ends came to 7 bases. The DNA for the CDR3 is TGTGCCAGCAGCTTGGGGCTGGTCTATGGCTACACCTTC. Encoded protein: CASSLGLVYGYTF.

The V gene is TRBV5-6, the J gene TRBJ1-5; 7 nucleotides align to TRBD1. The CDR3 runs to 15 residues. Germline V gene data show CDR1 as SGHDT and CDR2 as YYEEEE. The junction had 6 bases not matched to a gene; V was cut back by 3 bases and J by 3 bases. CDR3 DNA sequence: TGTGCCAGCAGCTCGCCAACAGGGGACAATCAGCCCCAGCATTTT. Protein: CASSSPTGDNQPQHF.

This chain links TRBV15 with TRBJ2-7; a weak D match, TRBD1 (6 bases). This CDR3 contains 15 residues. Germline V gene lookup returns CDR1 LNHNV and CDR2 YYDKDF (reference sequence). V dropped 5 bases and J dropped 2 bases, with 16 bases sitting between them. The CDR3 sequence: CATSRGRTVTYEQYF. CDR3 sequence (DNA): TGTGCCACCAGCCGGGGCCGGACAGTAACCTACGAGCAGTACTTC.

V usage is TRBV6-2 or TRBV6-3 and J usage is TRBJ2-3; TRBD2 agrees at 9 bases. The CDR3 extends over 18 amino acids. The germline V gene has CDR1 MNHEY and CDR2 SVGEGT. V lost 2 bases, J lost 2 bases, and 11 bases stayed unmatched. The CDR3 coding sequence is TGTGCCAGCAGTTACGATTTCGGCGGGGGGGAACTCACAGATACGCAGTATTTT. The encoded protein is CASSYDFGGGELTDTQYF.